This is a list of T cell receptor beta chains from one sample in a study of untreated major depressive disorder. Clones were sequenced by immunoSEQ multiplex PCR, and TCRdb holds only the in-frame ones, with some missing. This table has some 25,000 clones, about 89% appearing once. The sample was CD4+ T cells from PBMCs. These receptors came from a woman aged 25-40 years with major depressive disorder. CDR3s include the opening cysteine and the closing phenylalanine or tryptophan. Each record gives: J gene, D gene, clone size, V gene, CDR3 protein, CDR3 DNA. A D gene is named only where the DNA matches it firmly. The size entry is marked missing in some rows and otherwise reads once, few, many or a size class.

j_gene: TRBJ1-3; d_gene: .; abundance: .; v_gene: TRBV6-6; CDR3aa: CASSYPADQNTIYF; CDR3nt: TGTGCCAGCAGTTATCCGGCGGACCAGAACACCATATATTTT
j_gene: TRBJ2-1; d_gene: .; abundance: .; v_gene: TRBV28; CDR3aa: CASSLGSSVSVLF; CDR3nt: TGTGCCAGCAGTTTGGGGAGTAGCGTCAGCGTCCTCTTC
j_gene: TRBJ2-7; d_gene: .; abundance: few; v_gene: TRBV29-1; CDR3aa: CSVAYMGEQYF; CDR3nt: TGCAGCGTTGCATACATGGGCGAGCAGTACTTC
j_gene: TRBJ2-1; d_gene: .; abundance: .; v_gene: TRBV7-8; CDR3aa: CASQRSSYNEQFF; CDR3nt: TGTGCCAGCCAGCGGAGCTCCTACAATGAGCAGTTCTTC
j_gene: TRBJ2-7; d_gene: .; abundance: .; v_gene: TRBV28; CDR3aa: CASSSNLPPGPGGTYEQYF; CDR3nt: TGTGCCAGCAGTTCCAACTTACCCCCCGGTCCCGGCGGTACCTACGAGCAGTACTTC
j_gene: TRBJ1-2; d_gene: .; abundance: .; v_gene: TRBV5-3; CDR3aa: CARSRLRTVKGGYTF; CDR3nt: TGTGCCAGAAGCAGACTACGGACAGTCAAGGGAGGCTACACCTTC
j_gene: TRBJ2-7; d_gene: .; abundance: .; v_gene: TRBV2; CDR3aa: CASKEGRTTYEQYF; CDR3nt: TGTGCCAGCAAGGAGGGCAGGACAACCTACGAGCAGTACTTC
j_gene: TRBJ2-2; d_gene: .; abundance: .; v_gene: TRBV29-1; CDR3aa: CSVERIGLQVASGELFF; CDR3nt: TGCAGCGTTGAACGAATCGGTCTCCAGGTGGCCAGCGGGGAGCTGTTTTTT
j_gene: TRBJ1-4; d_gene: .; abundance: .; v_gene: TRBV18; CDR3aa: CASSPDEKLFF; CDR3nt: TGTGCCAGCTCACCGGATGAAAAACTGTTTTTT
j_gene: TRBJ2-3; d_gene: TRBD2; abundance: .; v_gene: TRBV18; CDR3aa: CASSPGLAGVSADTQYF; CDR3nt: TGTGCCAGCTCACCCGGACTAGCGGGAGTATCGGCAGATACGCAGTATTTT
j_gene: TRBJ2-1; d_gene: TRBD2; abundance: once; v_gene: TRBV4-1; CDR3aa: CASSQTGTSGIVEQFF; CDR3nt: TGCGCCAGCAGCCAAACCGGGACTAGCGGGATTGTCGAGCAGTTCTTC
j_gene: TRBJ1-4; d_gene: .; abundance: .; v_gene: TRBV4-2; CDR3aa: CASSQDSKKATNEKLFF; CDR3nt: TGTGCCAGCAGCCAAGATTCGAAGAAAGCAACTAATGAAAAACTGTTTTTT
j_gene: TRBJ1-4; d_gene: .; abundance: once; v_gene: TRBV7-2; CDR3aa: CASSSGRAAVEKLFF; CDR3nt: TGTGCCAGCAGCTCAGGGAGGGCCGCTGTGGAAAAACTGTTTTTT